This TCR beta chain was identified in a study of blood T cell repertoires in COVID-19 (dated by TCRdb to the early 2020s). General notes on the study: Samples from collaborators originated in the United States, Italy and Spain and spanned both the acute and convalescent phases of COVID-19. The material from the prospective study consisted of cDNA or gDNA derived from T cells, B-cell-depleted T cells, or PBMCs. Deeply sampled blood TCRbeta repertoires from subjects exposed to, actively infected with, or recovered from COVID-19 were included in the dataset. The repertoires were released in a freely available public database intended as a resource for research on the immune response to SARS-CoV-2. Samples came from the ongoing ImmuneRACE study (first 160 participants) plus 1,254 subjects from 6 global collaborators. The sample metadata nearly always contained a de-identified subject ID, COVID-19 status, age in years and sex. HLA class I and class II types, where available, came from metadata supplied by the sample provider rather than from assay-based typing. What the study reported, not specific to this receptor: The amount of clinical and demographic metadata varied by source and participant and was provided uncurated.

TCRbeta CDR3 regions were amplified from genomic DNA using the immunoSEQ Assay, a bias-controlled multiplex PCR. Under the source paper's analysis protocol: The number of nucleated cells in each sample was estimated by amplification of reference gene primers within the assay. To quantify the absolute abundance of each unique TCRbeta CDR3 rearrangement, sequence reads were collapsed and filtered. For each sample, productive Simpson clonality was calculated as the square root of Simpson's diversity index over productive rearrangements. Entries here come from immuneACCESS through TCRdb and include only in-frame sequences with V and J called. Some clones fail to appear in such tables; in the studies checked, an unresolved V gene covers under half of the shortfall, and the cause of the remainder is unknown. V and J calls and clone size are given by that table; D and trimming were obtained from the DNA. This sample comprises around 99,000 clones, over 80% of them detected only once. Of the sample, roughly 20% falls within the top ten clones.

Notes on this clone: The antigen it recognizes is unknown. Base quality data are lacking; no much larger clone is found one base away.

Collaborating institutions collected whole blood in K2EDTA tubes following their own protocols. For TCRbeta analysis, collaborator samples were shipped as frozen whole blood, as isolated PBMCs, or as DNA extracted from either sample type. Per the germline V gene (reference sequence), MNHEY is the CDR1 and SMNVEV is the CDR2. For this chain, trimming is 2 bases at the V end and 7 bases at the J end, and the number of junction bases without a gene match is 18. The CDR3 sequence holds 19 residues, the cysteine and phenylalanine included. Just the 57-base CDR3 DNA is kept, in frame starting at base 1. The clonotype originates from a woman aged 60-75 years with acute or convalescent COVID-19. The chain joins TRBV27 to TRBJ2-1, with 9 bases aligning to TRBD2. The sample comprised peripheral blood. The DNA sequence is TGTGCCAGCAGTTTACGTGTGACTAGCGGCAGAAAGGGCACGAATGAGCAGTTCTTC. It encodes CASSLRVTSGRKGTNEQFF.